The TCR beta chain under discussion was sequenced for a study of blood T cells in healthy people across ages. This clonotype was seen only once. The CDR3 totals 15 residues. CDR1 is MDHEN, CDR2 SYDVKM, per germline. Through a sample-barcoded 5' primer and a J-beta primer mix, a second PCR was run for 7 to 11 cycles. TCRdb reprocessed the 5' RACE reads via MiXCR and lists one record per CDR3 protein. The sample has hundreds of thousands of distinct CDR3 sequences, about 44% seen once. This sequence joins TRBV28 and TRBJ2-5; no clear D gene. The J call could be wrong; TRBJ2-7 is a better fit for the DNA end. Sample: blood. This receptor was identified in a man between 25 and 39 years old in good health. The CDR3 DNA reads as TGTGCCAGCAGTTTGCGCCCGGACGGAGCCTACGAGCAGTACTTC. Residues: CASSLRPDGAYEQYF.